This entry describes one T cell receptor beta chain. Its antigen remains unidentified. The treatment denotes: 15 to 20 received Ad26.COV2.S at low or high dose, single or two shots; 5 received placebo; per-sample allocation not given. Sampling was performed 63 days after the first vaccine or placebo injection. Recruitment in Boston yielded a donor of adult age, 18-55 years. This entry belongs to a study of Ad26.COV2.S vaccination and SARS-CoV-2 variants. Study details: Ad26.COV2.S shots went into the muscle once or twice, 56 days apart.

Only in-frame clones appear in the TCRdb table, and some are missing; sequencing was by immunoSEQ multiplex PCR. The sample records 300,000 to 350,000 clones, 86% being singletons. Study-level results: Similar non-spike TCR breadth was seen in vaccine and placebo recipients. Placebo recipients had lower spike-specific TCR breadth than vaccine recipients.

The CDR3 has 13 amino acids. The germline gives CDR1 MNHEY, CDR2 SVGAGI. V dropped 11 bases and J dropped 6 bases, with 19 bases sitting between them. The input for sequencing was peripheral blood, taken in a trial of Ad26.COV2.S vaccine versus placebo. The chain carries TRBV6-5 and TRBJ1-1; D is perhaps TRBD1 (5 bases). This receptor was taken from a person aged 18-65 years who received the Ad26.COV2.S COVID-19 vaccine or a placebo. Here the CDR3 reads CASSPSRDSEAFF. The DNA for the CDR3 is TGTGCCTCCTCCCCGAGCAGGGACTCTGAAGCTTTCTTT.